The 20 T cell receptor beta chains below all came from one sample that was sequenced in a study of early T cells in non-severe SARS-CoV-2 infection. MiXCR, applied by TCRdb to the 5' RACE reads, yields one record per CDR3 protein. Of some 20,000 distinct CDR3 sequences listed, around 5.1% are singletons. The material sequenced was whole blood. The source is an adult who was a healthcare worker with PCR-confirmed SARS-CoV-2 infection or an uninfected control (not recorded which).

Many counts were recorded for this clonotype. In DNA, the CDR3 is TGTGCCACCAGTGATGGACACTATGGCTACACCTTC. This encodes CATSDGHYGYTF. The chain links TRBV24-1 to TRBJ1-2, with D uncertain. Per germline, CDR1 KGHDR and CDR2 SFDVKD. This CDR3 has 12 amino acids. V shed 3 bases and J shed 3 bases, with 4 bases lying between them.

V usage is TRBV11-2 and J usage is TRBJ1-1; TRBD1 matches 7 bases. The CDR3 spans 17 residues. From germline, CDR1 is SGHAT and CDR2 FQNNGV. The J segment lost 0 bases and the V segment lost 2 bases, leaving 9 bases of the junction unmatched. Written as DNA, the CDR3 is TGTGCCAGCAGCTTATCACAGGGGTATACCATGAACACTGAAGCTTTCTTT. Protein product: CASSLSQGYTMNTEAFF.

This clonotype was seen more than once but under ten times. This sequence joins TRBV11-2 and TRBJ2-2; D is unresolved. The germline V gene has CDR1 SGHAT and CDR2 FQNNGV. V was shortened by 7 bases and J by 6 bases, with 6 bases between the two germline ends. CDR3 size: 11 residues. CDR3 nucleotides: TGTGCCAGCACCAAACCCGGGGAGCTGTTTTTT. It translates to CASTKPGELFF.

This clonotype was seen many times. This chain uses TRBV2 with TRBJ2-7, with D tentatively TRBD2 (5 bases). Trimming removed 1 base at V and 3 bases at J, with 10 bases between. This CDR3 is built from 14 residues. CDR1 SNHLY and CDR2 FYNNEI come from the germline V gene. The CDR3 spells CASSEGLASYEQYF. The DNA of the CDR3 is TGTGCCAGCAGTGAAGGCCTAGCCAGCTACGAGCAGTACTTC.

This clonotype is medium-sized. This chain links TRBV14 with TRBJ1-2; a possible D gene is TRBD1 (5 bases). CDR1 and CDR2 from the germline V gene are SGHDN and FVKESK. This CDR3 comprises 14 residues. V was cut by 2 bases and J by 5 bases, with 12 bases left in between. In DNA form, the CDR3 reads TGTGCCAGCAGCCAATACGGGGGGAATTATGGCTACACCTTC. Its protein product is CASSQYGGNYGYTF.

This clonotype turned up a few times. The V call is TRBV2, the J call TRBJ1-2; D possibly corresponds to TRBD1 (5 bases). From germline, CDR1 is SNHLY and CDR2 FYNNEI. The CDR3 has 14 amino acids. The ends were cut back, 4 bases at V and 4 bases at J, with 13 bases in the middle. Written as DNA, the CDR3 is TGTGCCAGCAGTGCCGATCAGGGAATCTATGGCTACACCTTC. Translation: CASSADQGIYGYTF. Full variable domain (remainder filled in from reference TRBV2 and TRBJ1-2): EPEVTQTPSHQVTQMGQEVILRCVPISNHLYFYWYRQILGQKVEFLVSFYNNEISEKSEIFDDQFSVERPDGSNFTLKIRSTKLEDSAMYFCASSADQGIYGYTFGSGTRLTVV.

The chain has TRBV18 and TRBJ1-4, with 7 bases matching TRBD1. V gave up 6 bases and J gave up 8 bases; unmatched junction bases: 9. The CDR3 runs to 14 residues. CDR1 KGHSH and CDR2 LQKENI come from the germline V gene. As DNA, the CDR3 is TGTGCCAGCTCGCTCGACAGGGCACGCGAAAAACTGTTTTTT. It yields the protein CASSLDRAREKLFF.

In this sample, this clonotype turned up many times. V usage is TRBV4-1 and J usage is TRBJ2-2; 10 nucleotides line up with TRBD1. Germline V gives CDR1 MGHRA, CDR2 YSYEKL. V was clipped by 4 bases and J by 7 bases; unmatched bases: 21. The CDR3 sequence is 20 residues long. The DNA for the CDR3 is TGCGCCAGCAGCCCCCGACCACTCCGACAGGGGGCGTCGTATAGCGGGGAGCTGTTTTTT. Encoded protein: CASSPRPLRQGASYSGELFF.

This clonotype has a count of ten or more. This chain links TRBV7-8 with TRBJ1-2; no clear D. This CDR3 is built from 19 residues. The germline CDR1 and CDR2 sequences are SGHVS and FQNEAQ. V was cut by 2 bases and J by 2 bases, with 24 bases left in between. CDR3 DNA: TGTGCCAGCAGCTTACCCCGGCTTTTTTTTAAAGGGTTGAACTATGGCTACACCTTC. It translates to CASSLPRLFFKGLNYGYTF.

The chain carries TRBV4-1 and TRBJ1-1; no definite D call. Germline lookup yields CDR1 MGHRA and CDR2 YSYEKL. The V gene lost 4 bases and the J gene lost 0 bases, with 12 bases spanning the gap. This CDR3 comprises 15 residues. The DNA of the CDR3 is TGCGCCAGCAGCCGTGCCGCTGGAATGAACACTGAAGCTTTCTTT. It yields the protein CASSRAAGMNTEAFF.

This clonotype was picked up many times. The J gene is TRBJ1-5, the V gene TRBV20-1, with D maybe TRBD1 (6 bases). This CDR3 is built from 15 residues. The germline V gene has CDR1 DFQATT and CDR2 SNEGSKA (reference sequence). Trimming cost V 3 bases and J 5 bases, with 17 bases left between them. The DNA of the CDR3 is TGCAGTGCTAGTAGGGACACCCTGGGAGATCAGCCCCAGCATTTT. Translating gives CSASRDTLGDQPQHF.

This clonotype has ten or more counts. This chain uses TRBV11-2 with TRBJ2-2, with D uncertain. CDR1 and CDR2 from the germline V gene are SGHAT and FQNNGV. The CDR3 is 17 residues long. The V end lost 7 bases, the J end lost 0 bases, and 18 bases lay between the germline ends. Written as DNA, the CDR3 is TGTGCCAGCACTCATCTTCTTGACACCACGAACACCGGGGAGCTGTTTTTT. It yields the protein CASTHLLDTTNTGELFF.

This clonotype appeared many times. CDR3: CASSSDNPAGETQYF. The CDR3 bases are TGTGCCAGCAGCTCAGATAATCCCGCTGGGGAGACCCAGTACTTC. V is TRBV4-2 and J is TRBJ2-5; unclear D gene. The V end was cut by 5 bases, the J end by 5 bases, with 18 bases between. The germline gives CDR1 LGHNA, CDR2 YNFKEQ. CDR3 length: 15 residues.

This clonotype occurred many times. This chain connects TRBV5-4 to TRBJ2-3, with D hard to call. From germline, CDR1 is SGHNT and CDR2 YYREEE (reference sequence). The CDR3 consists of 15 residues. Between the trimmed V and J ends, which lost 0 bases and 5 bases, there was a span of 13 bases. DNA of the CDR3: TGTGCCAGCAGCTTGGTGGGCTCCTGGCAAGATACGCAGTATTTT. Translated, it gives CASSLVGSWQDTQYF.

This clonotype has a count of ten or more. The V call is TRBV12-3 or TRBV12-4, the J call TRBJ2-7; no reliable D call. The V end lost 6 bases, the J end lost 3 bases, and 15 bases lay between the germline ends. The CDR3 spans 14 residues. CDR3 in DNA: TGTGCCAGCAGCCACCCCTACAGTTTCTACGAGCAGTACTTC. Its protein product is CASSHPYSFYEQYF.

This clonotype has at least ten counts. The DNA for the CDR3 is TGTGCCAGCAGTGAACGGGACAGCGGCACAGATACGCAGTATTTT. It translates to CASSERDSGTDTQYF. V gene TRBV28 combines with J gene TRBJ2-3, with 7 bases aligning to TRBD1. The length of the CDR3 is 15 residues. V lost 5 bases, J lost 1 base, and 6 bases stayed unmatched. Germline lookup yields CDR1 MDHEN and CDR2 SYDVKM.

The sample holds many counts of this clonotype. This chain uses TRBV27 with TRBJ1-5, with D possibly TRBD1 on 5 matching bases. Deletions cut 5 bases from V and 1 base from J, with 9 bases between. Germline V gene lookup returns CDR1 MNHEY and CDR2 SMNVEV (reference sequence). The CDR3 consists of 14 residues. The CDR3 sequence is CASSPGSSNQPQHF. The CDR3 DNA follows: TGTGCCAGCAGTCCAGGGTCAAGCAATCAGCCCCAGCATTTT.

This chain connects TRBV11-2 to TRBJ2-5; D is uncertain. V was clipped by 5 bases and J by 5 bases, with 9 bases between them. Germline V gene sequence: CDR1 SGHAT, CDR2 FQNNGV. The CDR3 has 12 residues. CDR3: CASSLSGETQYF. CDR3 DNA: TGTGCCAGCAGCCTAAGTGGGGAGACCCAGTACTTC.

A note on this clonotype: This sequence may be a read error, since a much larger clone differs from it by one base. V usage is TRBV7-6 and J usage is TRBJ2-7, with 10 bases fitting TRBD2. The CDR3 is 17 residues long. Unmatched junction bases numbered 9, after V lost 4 bases and J lost 0 bases. The germline V gene encodes CDR1 SGHVS and CDR2 FNYEAQ. Here the CDR3 DNA reads TGTGCCAGCAGCTCAATCAGCGGGAGGGGGAACTCCTACGAGCAGTACTTC. This sequence encodes CASSSISGRGNSYEQYF.

Judged by abundance, this clonotype is medium-sized. The chain recombines TRBV11-2 with TRBJ2-5; TRBD2 matches 7 bases. CDR1 and CDR2 (germline): SGHAT, FQNNGV. V lost 0 bases and J lost 5; bases outside the gene matches: 15. The CDR3 covers 18 residues. The CDR3 reads CASSLDRRELPLGETQYF. CDR3 in DNA: TGTGCCAGCAGCTTAGATCGGCGGGAGCTCCCCCTTGGGGAGACCCAGTACTTC.